What follows describes a single T cell receptor beta chain. This sample also contains other DNA sequences that code for the same CDR3. These data come from a study of shared clonotypes between healthy human individuals. Study background: Per donor, CD8 memory used one plate, CD8 naive used two, CD4 memory used three and CD4 naive used three.

The method was immunoSEQ multiplex PCR; TCRdb's version includes in-frame clones alone and lacks a portion of them. The sample contains just over 2,000,000 clones, less than 95% of which appear only once. As defined, naive CD8 cells were CD45RO-negative and positively selected for CCR7, with terminally differentiated effector memory CD45RA+ cells excluded. The CDR3 consists of 12 residues. Germline V gene data show CDR1 as MNHEY and CDR2 as SMNVEV (reference sequence). Trimming removed 8 bases from V and 1 base from J, with 7 bases in between. The specimen sequenced was naive CD8+ T cells sorted from blood. This clonotype was obtained from a man younger than 30 in good health. The chain carries TRBV27 and TRBJ2-3; D is possibly TRBD2 (6 bases). The CDR3 sequence is CASRGGTDTQYF. The CDR3 DNA follows: TGTGCCAGCCGCGGGGGCACAGATACGCAGTATTTT.